The T cell receptor (beta chain) under discussion was sequenced for a study of OX40 agonist ivuxolimab in advanced cancers. V lost 4 bases to trimming and J lost 7 bases; unmatched junction nucleotides: 11. CDR1 is SGHKS and CDR2 is YYEKEE in the germline V gene (reference sequence). This CDR3 spans 15 amino acids. Some clones are missing from TCRdb's copy, which holds only in-frame ones; the method was immunoSEQ multiplex PCR. The sample includes some 40,000 clones, nearly 90% seen only once; the top ten take roughly 40%. Sequences were derived from CD4+ or CD8+ T cells sorted from blood, sampled in a trial of the OX40 agonist ivuxolimab. This sequence joins TRBV5-5 and TRBJ2-7, with 10 bases aligning to TRBD2. The TCR originated in an adult with an advanced solid tumor such as melanoma, head and neck, liver or kidney cancer. Here the CDR3 reads CASSQEAAGGREQYF. CDR3 DNA sequence: TGTGCCAGCAGCCAGGAGGCAGCGGGGGGGCGAGAGCAGTACTTC. Drawing the rest from reference TRBV5-5 and TRBJ2-7, the complete variable domain is DAGVTQSPTHLIKTRGQQVTLRCSPISGHKSVSWYQQVLGQGPQFIFQYYEKEERGRGNFPDRFSARQFPNYSSELNVNALLLGDSALYLCASSQEAAGGREQYFGPGTRLTVT.